This TCR beta chain was captured by sequencing in a study of PD-1 blockade in classical Hodgkin lymphoma. Whole-study findings and limits: Nivolumab initiation under 1 year post-ASCT meant exclusion. Whereas CD4+ TCR diversity had risen significantly by C4D1, CD8+ TCR diversity had not.

Clones were read by immunoSEQ multiplex PCR, and TCRdb kept only the in-frame ones, dropping some. The table includes 25,000 to 35,000 clones, around 68% detected once. A remark on this clone: Its antigen is undetermined.

Trimming took 5 bases from V and 4 from J, leaving 14 bases between them. This CDR3 region has 14 residues. CDR1 is SEHNR and CDR2 is FQNEAQ in the germline V gene (reference sequence). Time point here: cycle 4 day 1 (C4D1), after around six weeks of nivolumab. Brentuximab vedotin exposure varied, and every patient relapsed after autologous stem cell transplantation. V and J are TRBV7-9 and TRBJ2-5; D is possibly TRBD1 (6 bases). Specimen: peripheral blood mononuclear cells (PBMCs), collected before the fourth cycle of nivolumab. The source is a human donor with classical Hodgkin lymphoma. CDR3 DNA sequence: TGTGCCAGCAGCGGGTCAGGCAGGGGAGAGACCCAGTACTTC. Translated, it gives CASSGSGRGETQYF.